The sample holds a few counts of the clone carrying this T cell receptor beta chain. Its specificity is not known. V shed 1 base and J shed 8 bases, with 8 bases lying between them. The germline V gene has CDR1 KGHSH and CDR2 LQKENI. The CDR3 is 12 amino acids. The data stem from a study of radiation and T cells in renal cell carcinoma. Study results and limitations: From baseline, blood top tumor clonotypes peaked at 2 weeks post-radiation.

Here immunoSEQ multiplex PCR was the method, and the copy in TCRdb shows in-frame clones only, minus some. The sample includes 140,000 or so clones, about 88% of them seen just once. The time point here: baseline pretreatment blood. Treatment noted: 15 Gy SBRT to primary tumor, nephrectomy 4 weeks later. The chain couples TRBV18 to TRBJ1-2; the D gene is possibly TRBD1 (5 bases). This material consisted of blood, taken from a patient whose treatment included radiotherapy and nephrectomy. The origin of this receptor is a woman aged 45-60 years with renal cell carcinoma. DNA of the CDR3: TGTGCCAGCTCACCACGGGGGGAAGGCTACACCTTC. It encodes CASSPRGEGYTF.